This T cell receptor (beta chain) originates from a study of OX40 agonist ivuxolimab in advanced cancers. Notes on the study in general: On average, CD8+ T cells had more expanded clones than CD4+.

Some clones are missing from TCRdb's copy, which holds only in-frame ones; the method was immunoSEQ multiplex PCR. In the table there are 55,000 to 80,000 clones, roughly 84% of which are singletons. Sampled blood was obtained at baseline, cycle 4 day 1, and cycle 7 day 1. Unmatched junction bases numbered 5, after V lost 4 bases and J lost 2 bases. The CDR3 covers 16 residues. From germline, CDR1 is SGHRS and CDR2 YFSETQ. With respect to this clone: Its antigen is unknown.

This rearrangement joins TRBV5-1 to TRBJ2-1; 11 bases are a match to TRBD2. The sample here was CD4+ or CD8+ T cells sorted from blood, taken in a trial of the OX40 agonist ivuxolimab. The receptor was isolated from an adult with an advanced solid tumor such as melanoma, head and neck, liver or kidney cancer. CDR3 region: CASSPGTSGPYNEQFF. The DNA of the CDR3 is TGCGCCAGCAGCCCCGGGACTAGCGGACCCTACAATGAGCAGTTCTTC.